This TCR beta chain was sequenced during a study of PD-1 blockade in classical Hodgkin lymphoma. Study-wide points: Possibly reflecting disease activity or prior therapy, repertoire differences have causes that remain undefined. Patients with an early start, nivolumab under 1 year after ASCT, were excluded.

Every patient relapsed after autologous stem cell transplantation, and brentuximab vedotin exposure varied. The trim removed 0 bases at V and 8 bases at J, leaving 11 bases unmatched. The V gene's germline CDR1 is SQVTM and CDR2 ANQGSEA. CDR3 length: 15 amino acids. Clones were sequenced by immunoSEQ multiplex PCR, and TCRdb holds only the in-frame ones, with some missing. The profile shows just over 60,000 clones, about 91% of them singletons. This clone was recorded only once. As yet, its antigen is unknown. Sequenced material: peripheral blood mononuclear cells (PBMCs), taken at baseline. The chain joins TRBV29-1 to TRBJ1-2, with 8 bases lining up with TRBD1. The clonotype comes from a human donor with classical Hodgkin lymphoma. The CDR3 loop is CSVEDWGQALRGYTF. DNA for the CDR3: TGCAGCGTTGAAGATTGGGGACAGGCCCTTAGAGGCTACACCTTC.